What follows are 11 T cell receptor beta chains derived from one specimen sequenced in a study of CD8+ T cells in alopecia areata. It was cDNA, reverse transcribed from extracted RNA, that served as the sequencing template. The assay was immunoSEQ multiplex PCR, and TCRdb's table has in-frame clones only and misses some. The sample yields 190,000 or so clones, 60% to 70% seen once. As to treatment: oral pan-JAK inhibitor, 5-10 mg twice daily. The material was CD4+ T cells sorted from blood, obtained at week 4, from a patient treated with tofacitinib. The receptors stem from a human donor with alopecia areata.

This sequence joins TRBV7-2 and TRBJ1-2, with D hard to call. The V end was cut by 1 base, the J end by 3 bases, with 9 bases between. CDR3 size: 14 residues. Germline values: CDR1 SGHTA, CDR2 FQGNSA. The CDR3 DNA sequence: TGTGCCAGCAGCTTAGGGGTCGAATACTATGGCTACACCTTC. It translates to CASSLGVEYYGYTF.

This chain links TRBV9 with TRBJ2-3; 7 bases match TRBD2. The CDR3 is 15 residues long. Per germline, CDR1 SGDLS and CDR2 YYNGEE. Trimming at V came to 0 bases and at J to 4 bases, leaving 5 bases not matched to a gene. Written as DNA, the CDR3 is TGTGCCAGCAGCGTAGTGGGGGGGAAGCCAGATACGCAGTATTTT. Its protein product is CASSVVGGKPDTQYF.

The rearrangement uses TRBV2 and TRBJ1-2; D is perhaps TRBD1 (6 bases). CDR1 is SNHLY and CDR2 is FYNNEI in the germline V gene. The CDR3 runs 15 residues. The germline V and J ends were trimmed by 0 bases and 6 bases, with 14 bases remaining between them. The CDR3 reads CASSEARRGADGYTF. In nucleotides, the CDR3 is TGTGCCAGCAGTGAAGCGCGTCGGGGGGCAGATGGCTACACCTTC.

The chain recombines TRBV5-1 with TRBJ2-2; no firm D call. The germline V and J ends were trimmed by 0 bases and 3 bases, with 18 bases remaining between them. Germline loops: CDR1 SGHRS, CDR2 YFSETQ. The length of the CDR3 is 18 residues. CDR3 region: CASSLDGRPLGYTGELFF. CDR3 nucleotide sequence: TGCGCCAGCAGCTTGGATGGCAGGCCACTCGGGTACACCGGGGAGCTGTTTTTT.

This chain connects TRBV19 to TRBJ1-5, with a tentative D call TRBD1 (5 bases). The germline V gene encodes CDR1 LNHDA and CDR2 SQIVND (reference sequence). V was clipped by 9 bases and J by 6 bases, with 15 bases between them. The CDR3 consists of 13 residues. CDR3 nucleotide sequence: TGTGCCAGCAAAAAGCCAGGGCCTCAGCCCCAGCATTTT. Translated: CASKKPGPQPQHF. Using reference TRBV19 and TRBJ1-5 for the parts outside the CDR3, the full variable domain is DGGITQSPKYLFRKEGQNVTLSCEQNLNHDAMYWYRQDPGQGLRLIYYSQIVNDFQKGDIAEGYSVSREKKESFPLTVTSAQKNPTAFYLCASKKPGPQPQHFGDGTRLSIL.

The genes are TRBV27 and TRBJ2-7; TRBD1 matches 10 bases. The CDR3 totals 16 residues. Per germline, CDR1 MNHEY and CDR2 SMNVEV (reference sequence). V lost 3 bases to trimming and J lost 6 bases; unmatched junction nucleotides: 11. The CDR3 region is CASSFLFRTGGVEQYF. In DNA, the CDR3 is TGTGCCAGCAGTTTTCTTTTTCGGACAGGGGGGGTCGAGCAGTACTTC.

The chain recombines TRBV29-1 with TRBJ1-2, with D unresolved. Trimming cost V 4 bases and J 3 bases, with 12 bases left between them. Per germline, CDR1 SQVTM and CDR2 ANQGSEA. The CDR3 has 13 residues. CDR3 residues: CSVGLAQDYGYTF. In DNA, the CDR3 is TGCAGCGTTGGATTAGCCCAGGACTATGGCTACACCTTC.

This clone was observed a handful of times. J is TRBJ1-5 and V is TRBV30, with TRBD1 as a possible D gene (5 bases). CDR1 is GTSNPN, CDR2 SVGIG, per germline (reference sequence). The V end was cut by 2 bases, the J end by 7 bases, with 9 bases between. This CDR3 is built from 12 residues. CDR3: CAWSTGEQPQHF. The CDR3 bases are TGTGCCTGGAGTACAGGAGAACAGCCCCAGCATTTT.

This clone is a singleton in its sample. The V gene is TRBV7-2, the J gene TRBJ2-7; possibly TRBD1 for D (6 bases). The CDR3 is 13 residues long. Trimming cost V 3 bases and J 2 bases, with 8 bases left between them. Per germline, CDR1 SGHTA and CDR2 FQGNSA. The CDR3 nucleotides are TGTGCCAGCAGCTTCCCAGGGGCCTACGAGCAGTACTTC. Protein product: CASSFPGAYEQYF.

A word on this clone: Other nucleotide sequences from this sample produce the same CDR3. V gene TRBV29-1 combines with J gene TRBJ1-1; D remains unclear. This CDR3 is 10 amino acids long. Germline CDR1 is SQVTM and CDR2 is ANQGSEA. V was shortened by 7 bases and J by 0 bases, with 3 bases between the two germline ends. CDR3 protein: CSALNTEAFF. In DNA form, the CDR3 reads TGCAGCGCGCTGAACACTGAAGCTTTCTTT.

This sequence joins TRBV5-6 and TRBJ2-7; D is possibly TRBD2 (6 bases). Germline loops: CDR1 SGHDT, CDR2 YYEEEE. The CDR3 runs 14 residues. V was clipped by 4 bases and J by 4 bases, with 15 bases between them. The CDR3 is CASSIADGSYEQYF. CDR3 coding DNA: TGTGCCAGCAGCATAGCGGACGGATCGTACGAGCAGTACTTC. The entire variable domain, with the rest obtained from reference TRBV5-6 and TRBJ2-7, is as follows: DAGVTQSPTHLIKTRGQQVTLRCSPKSGHDTVSWYQQALGQGPQFIFQYYEEEERQRGNFPDRFSGHQFPNYSSELNVNALLLGDSALYLCASSIADGSYEQYFGPGTRLTVT.